A single sample is the source of the 25 T cell receptor beta chains below, sequenced in a study of CD8 T cells in Susac syndrome. Random-hexamer reverse transcription was applied to about 0.5 to 1 ug RNA. Each CDR3 protein is one row after TCRdb ran MiXCR on the immunoSEQ multiplex PCR reads. This sample has roughly 76,000 distinct CDR3 sequences, with 80% to 95% found just once. The sample was CD8+ T cells from PBMCs. The source of these receptors is a human donor with Susac syndrome.

The genes are TRBV9 and TRBJ2-1, with TRBD2 identical over 14 bases. This CDR3 has 17 residues. V was clipped by 4 bases and J by 9 bases; unmatched bases: 12. Germline CDR1 is SGDLS and CDR2 is YYNGEE. The CDR3 bases are TGTGCCAGCAGCCCGAGACTAGCGGGAGGGCCGAACCTTGAGCAGTTCTTC. As protein: CASSPRLAGGPNLEQFF.

The rearrangement uses TRBV20-1 and TRBJ2-1, with D possibly matching TRBD2 (6 bases). Germline V CDR1 and CDR2: DFQATT, SNEGSKA (reference sequence). This CDR3 comprises 14 residues. V was shortened by 3 bases and J by 3 bases, with 12 bases between the two germline ends. The CDR3 reads CSASEGAGYNEQFF. As DNA, the CDR3 is TGCAGTGCTAGTGAGGGAGCGGGCTACAATGAGCAGTTCTTC.

A few counts support this clonotype. The genes are TRBV7-8 and TRBJ2-7; D gene ambiguous. V lost 5 bases to trimming and J lost 4 bases, with 12 bases between them. CDR1 and CDR2 from the germline V gene are SGHVS and FQNEAQ. The CDR3 length is 13 residues. CDR3 DNA: TGTGCCAGCAGCGAACGGACGAGTTACGAGCAGTACTTC. Protein product: CASSERTSYEQYF.

This sequence joins TRBV6-2 or TRBV6-3 and TRBJ2-2; D uncertain. The CDR3 spans 17 residues. Trimming took off 0 bases at V and 0 bases at J, with 11 bases between the two ends. Germline V gives CDR1 MNHEY, CDR2 SVGEGT. The chain's CDR3 is CASSYSSNVPNTGELFF. Written as DNA, the CDR3 is TGTGCCAGCAGTTACTCGAGTAACGTCCCGAACACCGGGGAGCTGTTTTTT.

The chain combines TRBV5-1 with TRBJ2-5, with D possibly being TRBD2 (6 bases). Trimming removed 0 bases from V and 2 bases from J, with 8 bases in between. The CDR3 loop spans 14 amino acids. Germline V gene sequence: CDR1 SGHRS, CDR2 YFSETQ. The CDR3 DNA sequence: TGCGCCAGCAGCTTGGTAGCGGATCAAGAGACCCAGTACTTC. It specifies CASSLVADQETQYF.

V usage is TRBV20-1 and J usage is TRBJ1-2; perhaps TRBD1 as D (5 bases). Germline lookup yields CDR1 DFQATT and CDR2 SNEGSKA (reference sequence). Trimming stripped 3 bases from V and 1 base from J, with 18 bases between. The CDR3 is 16 residues long. CDR3 in amino acids: CSARAGLAKINYGYTF. The CDR3 nucleotides read TGCAGTGCTAGGGCGGGGCTTGCCAAGATTAACTATGGCTACACCTTC.

The chain employs TRBV27 and TRBJ1-1; unclear D gene. The CDR3 has 14 residues. Per the germline V gene, CDR1 is MNHEY and CDR2 is SMNVEV (reference sequence). Between the trimmed V and J ends, which lost 5 bases and 1 base, there was a span of 11 bases. This chain's CDR3 is CASSPTTENTEAFF. The CDR3 DNA reads TGTGCCAGCAGTCCGACTACAGAGAACACTGAAGCTTTCTTT.

The gene calls are TRBV4-1 and TRBJ2-5; no clear D. CDR3 length: 13 amino acids. The V gene lost 2 bases and the J gene lost 3 bases, with 7 bases spanning the gap. CDR1 is MGHRA, CDR2 YSYEKL, per germline. CDR3 amino acids: CASSQWVKETQYF. The CDR3 region has the DNA TGCGCCAGCAGCCAATGGGTGAAAGAGACCCAGTACTTC.

As DNA, the CDR3 is TGTGCCAGCAGCCAAAACAGGGCAGAGACCCAGTACTTC. Encoded protein: CASSQNRAETQYF. V and J are TRBV14 and TRBJ2-5; possibly TRBD1 for D (6 bases). The germline V gene has CDR1 SGHDN and CDR2 FVKESK. This CDR3 has 13 amino acids. Trimming stripped 2 bases from V and 4 bases from J, with 8 bases between. The full variable domain, with the rest looked up from reference TRBV14 and TRBJ2-5, is EAGVTQFPSHSVIEKGQTVTLRCDPISGHDNLYWYRRVMGKEIKFLLHFVKESKQDESGMPNNRFLAERTGGTYSTLKVQPAELEDSGVYFCASSQNRAETQYFGPGTRLLVL.

V and J are TRBV7-6 and TRBJ2-1; 15 nucleotides match TRBD2. This CDR3 comprises 17 residues. Germline loops: CDR1 SGHVS, CDR2 FNYEAQ. V lost 2 bases, J lost 8 bases, and 7 bases stayed unmatched. The DNA for the CDR3 is TGTGCCAGCAGCTTACTCGGGACTAGCGGGGGGCGGCATGAGCAGTTCTTC. Its protein is CASSLLGTSGGRHEQFF.

The chain is built from TRBV2 and TRBJ1-2, with 7 bases matching TRBD1. Germline lookup yields CDR1 SNHLY and CDR2 FYNNEI. The CDR3 covers 12 residues. Trimming at V came to 4 bases and at J to 4 bases, leaving 0 bases not matched to a gene. CDR3 sequence reads: CASSGQGYGYTF. CDR3 nucleotides: TGTGCCAGCAGTGGACAGGGCTATGGCTACACCTTC.

This CDR3 reads CSARDSHTGELFF. CDR3 nucleotides: TGCAGTGCTCGGGACAGCCACACCGGGGAGCTGTTTTTT. This chain links TRBV20-1 with TRBJ2-2, with TRBD1 identical over 7 bases. Germline V gene sequence: CDR1 DFQATT, CDR2 SNEGSKA (reference sequence). The CDR3 loop spans 13 amino acids. The junction had 3 bases not matched to a gene; V was cut back by 5 bases and J by 3 bases.

The chain is built from TRBV5-6 and TRBJ1-1; 9 bases are shared with TRBD1. Germline V lookup: CDR1 SGHDT, CDR2 YYEEEE. The CDR3 sequence is 14 residues long. The junction had 3 bases not matched to a gene; V was cut back by 2 bases and J by 4 bases. The DNA of the CDR3 is TGTGCCAGCAGCTTTTCGACAGGGGGCACTGAAGCTTTCTTT. Protein sequence: CASSFSTGGTEAFF.

The chain has TRBV20-1 and TRBJ2-2; D may be TRBD2 (7 bases). The CDR3 length is 14 residues. The germline CDR1 and CDR2 sequences are DFQATT and SNEGSKA (reference sequence). V lost 5 bases to trimming and J lost 7 bases, with 17 bases between them. CDR3 amino acids: CSARLGGEGGELFF. CDR3 in DNA: TGCAGTGCTCGCTTAGGGGGGGAAGGCGGGGAGCTGTTTTTT.

The chain is built from TRBV4-1 and TRBJ1-2, with TRBD1 matching over 10 bases. Germline-derived CDR1 and CDR2 are MGHRA and YSYEKL. This CDR3 has 13 amino acids. V trimming: 5 bases; J trimming: 8 bases; junction bases outside the gene matches: 5. As DNA, the CDR3 is TGCGCCAGCAGCTACGGACAGGGGGGGGGCTACACCTTC. It translates to CASSYGQGGGYTF.

This rearrangement joins TRBV9 to TRBJ2-2; D not resolved. Germline V gene sequence: CDR1 SGDLS, CDR2 YYNGEE. CDR3 size: 16 residues. Trimming cost V 6 bases and J 0 bases, with 15 bases left between them. The CDR3 is CASNPEMSTNTGELFF. Here the CDR3 DNA reads TGTGCCAGCAACCCGGAAATGTCTACGAACACCGGGGAGCTGTTTTTT.

In this sample, this clonotype turned up a few times. The chain is built from TRBV28 and TRBJ2-7; D is uncertain. Germline loops: CDR1 MDHEN, CDR2 SYDVKM. The CDR3 sequence is 12 residues long. Trimming cost V 4 bases and J 3 bases, with 7 bases left between them. In DNA, the CDR3 is TGTGCCAGCAGTTATGGCAGCTACGAGCAGTACTTC. As protein: CASSYGSYEQYF.

The chain employs TRBV12-3 or TRBV12-4 and TRBJ2-2, with D unclear. Trimming cost V 3 bases and J 4 bases, with 9 bases left between them. The CDR3 spans 14 residues. This CDR3 is CASSFQWITGELFF. The CDR3 nucleotides are TGTGCCAGCAGTTTCCAGTGGATCACCGGGGAGCTGTTTTTT.

In this sample, this clonotype turned up once. The J gene is TRBJ2-5, the V gene TRBV6-4; TRBD2 is a possible D gene (5 bases). Germline CDR1 reads MRHNA; CDR2 reads SNTAGT. V gave up 6 bases and J gave up 6 bases, with 14 bases separating them. CDR3 length equals 13 residues. The CDR3 is CASRVSREKTQYF. For the CDR3, the DNA is TGTGCCAGCAGGGTGTCGAGGGAAAAGACCCAGTACTTC.

The rearrangement links TRBV14 to TRBJ1-1, with a weak D call TRBD1 (5 bases). Germline CDR1 is SGHDN and CDR2 is FVKESK. This CDR3 region has 16 residues. V lost 0 bases to trimming and J lost 5 bases, with 16 bases between them. CDR3: CASSQDWRGGETEAFF. The CDR3 nucleotides are TGTGCCAGCAGCCAAGATTGGAGGGGTGGAGAGACTGAAGCTTTCTTT.

The genes are TRBV5-4 and TRBJ2-7; the D gene is possibly TRBD2 (6 bases). CDR1 and CDR2 (germline): SGHNT, YYREEE (reference sequence). The CDR3 contains 14 residues. The V end was cut by 7 bases, the J end by 2 bases, with 16 bases between. DNA for the CDR3: TGTGCCAGCGGGCCTCTGGGGGGTACCTACGAGCAGTACTTC. Translated: CASGPLGGTYEQYF.

This sequence joins TRBV12-3 or TRBV12-4 and TRBJ1-2; D uncertain. The V end was cut by 7 bases, the J end by 2 bases, with 14 bases between. The CDR3 extends over 14 amino acids. CDR3 protein: CASTSLGANYGYTF. The CDR3 region has the DNA TGTGCCAGCACCTCTTTGGGTGCAAACTATGGCTACACCTTC.

V gene TRBV2 combines with J gene TRBJ2-7; the D gene is possibly TRBD1 (6 bases). This CDR3 has 14 amino acids. V gave up 7 bases and J gave up 4 bases, with 17 bases separating them. Germline CDR1 SNHLY, CDR2 FYNNEI. The CDR3 DNA follows: TGTGCCAGCACCATGATCCATACAGGGTACGAGCAGTACTTC. Protein product: CASTMIHTGYEQYF.

This chain connects TRBV5-1 to TRBJ2-7; TRBD2 agrees at 8 bases. The germline V gene has CDR1 SGHRS and CDR2 YFSETQ. With 4 bases clipped from V and 5 bases from J, the junction kept 11 bases outside the gene matches. The CDR3 sequence is 15 residues long. The CDR3 loop reads CASSPEAGGGDEQYF. Here the CDR3 DNA reads TGCGCCAGCAGCCCCGAAGCCGGGGGGGGCGACGAGCAGTACTTC.

This chain links TRBV5-1 with TRBJ2-7, with TRBD1 identical over 11 bases. There are 15 residues in the CDR3. The trim removed 3 bases at V and 7 bases at J, leaving 9 bases unmatched. Germline V gene lookup returns CDR1 SGHRS and CDR2 YFSETQ. CDR3 nucleotide sequence: TGCGCCAGCAGCTCCACCGGGACAGGGGGTAAGGAGCAGTACTTC. Translating gives CASSSTGTGGKEQYF.